This T cell receptor (beta chain) was found in a study of cytomegalovirus exposure and HLA in healthy donors. Regarding the study as a whole: The authors excluded some V segments, including TRBV6-2 and TRBV6-3, as indistinguishable.

A multiplex PCR was run with 60 Vbeta primers and 13 Jbeta primers. Data came from immunoSEQ multiplex PCR; TCRdb stores just in-frame clones and leaves some out. The sample shows nearly 200,000 clones, 70% to 80% of them seen only once. The germline gives CDR1 SNHLY, CDR2 FYNNEI. This CDR3 is built from 15 residues. The V end lost 6 bases, the J end lost 7 bases, and 19 bases lay between the germline ends. To note about this clone: What it binds is not known.

The material sequenced was PBMCs. The sequence was obtained from a male donor in good health and CMV-seropositive. This chain joins TRBV2 and TRBJ1-5; tentative D call: TRBD1 (6 bases). Here the CDR3 reads CASSGGQGRGQPQHF. In nucleotides, the CDR3 is TGTGCCAGCAGCGGGGGGCAGGGGAGGGGGCAGCCCCAGCATTTT.